The source of this T cell receptor (beta chain) is a study of T cell clonotyping in hematopoietic cell transplantation. The repertoire was sequenced with immunoSEQ multiplex PCR; TCRdb's copy has only in-frame clones and lacks some. The sample holds 13,000 to 15,000 clones, about 97% seen once. This clone was seen only once. This CDR3 comprises 16 residues. The V gene's germline CDR1 is MNHEY and CDR2 SVGAGI. The ends were cut back, 2 bases at V and 6 bases at J, with 16 bases in the middle. This clonotype originated in a female patient aged 50-59 years who had an allogeneic stem cell transplant from an unrelated donor, so T cells may come from the graft donor. Some clones in this sample may be carry-over from other donors' samples. The gene calls are TRBV6-5 and TRBJ1-4, with D tentatively TRBD1 (6 bases). The source material was peripheral blood mononuclear cells, sampled 30 days after allogeneic stem cell transplant. The CDR3 nucleotides are TGTGCCAGCAGTTACCGTAGGACAGCACCTTATGAAAAACTGTTTTTT. Residues: CASSYRRTAPYEKLFF.